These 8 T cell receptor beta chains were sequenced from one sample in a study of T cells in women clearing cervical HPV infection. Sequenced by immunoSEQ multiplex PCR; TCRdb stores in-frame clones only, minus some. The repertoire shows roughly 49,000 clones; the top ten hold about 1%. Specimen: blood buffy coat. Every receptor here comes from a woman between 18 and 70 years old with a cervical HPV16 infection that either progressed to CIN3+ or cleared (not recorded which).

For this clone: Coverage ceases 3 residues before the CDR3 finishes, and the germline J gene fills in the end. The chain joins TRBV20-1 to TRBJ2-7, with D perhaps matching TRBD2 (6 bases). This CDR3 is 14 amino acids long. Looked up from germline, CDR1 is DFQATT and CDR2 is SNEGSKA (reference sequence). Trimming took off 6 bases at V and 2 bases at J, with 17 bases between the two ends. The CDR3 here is CSAAGRRGPYEQYF. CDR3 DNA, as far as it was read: TGCAGTGCCGCGGGCAGGCGGGGTCCCTACGAG.

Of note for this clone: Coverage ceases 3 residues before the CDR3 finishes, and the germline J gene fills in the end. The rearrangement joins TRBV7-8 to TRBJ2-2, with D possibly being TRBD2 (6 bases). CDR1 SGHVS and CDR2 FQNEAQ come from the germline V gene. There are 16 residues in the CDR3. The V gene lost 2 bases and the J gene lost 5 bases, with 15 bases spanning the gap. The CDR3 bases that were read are TGTGCCAGCAGCTTATTCCCCGGGAGCGGGACCGGGGAG. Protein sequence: CASSLFPGSGTGE. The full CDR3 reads CASSLFPGSGTGELFF.

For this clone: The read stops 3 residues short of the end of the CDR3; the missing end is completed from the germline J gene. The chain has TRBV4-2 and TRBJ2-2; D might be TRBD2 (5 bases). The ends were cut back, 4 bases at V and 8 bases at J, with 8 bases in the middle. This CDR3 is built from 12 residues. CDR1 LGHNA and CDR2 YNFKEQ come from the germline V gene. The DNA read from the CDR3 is TGTGCCAGCAGCCTGGACTGGGGGGAG. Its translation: CASSLDWGE. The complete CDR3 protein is CASSLDWGELFF.

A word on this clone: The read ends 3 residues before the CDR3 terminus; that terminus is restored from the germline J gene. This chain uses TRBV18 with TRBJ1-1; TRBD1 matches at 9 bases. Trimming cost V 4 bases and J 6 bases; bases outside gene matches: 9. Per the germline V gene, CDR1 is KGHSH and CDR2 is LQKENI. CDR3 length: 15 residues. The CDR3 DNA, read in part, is TGTGCCAGCTCACAAGAACAGGGGGCAGATTCTGAA. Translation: CASSQEQGADSE. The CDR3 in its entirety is CASSQEQGADSEAFF.

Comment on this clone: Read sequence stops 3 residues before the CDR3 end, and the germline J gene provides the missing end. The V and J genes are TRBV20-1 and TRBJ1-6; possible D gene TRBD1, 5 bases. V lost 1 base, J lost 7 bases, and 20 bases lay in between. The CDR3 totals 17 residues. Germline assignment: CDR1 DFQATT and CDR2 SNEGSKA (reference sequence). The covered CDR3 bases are TGCAGTGCTAGAGGAGAAGGGGAGGAGGGGTTAAATTCACCC. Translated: CSARGEGEEGLNSP. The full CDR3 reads CSARGEGEEGLNSPLHF.

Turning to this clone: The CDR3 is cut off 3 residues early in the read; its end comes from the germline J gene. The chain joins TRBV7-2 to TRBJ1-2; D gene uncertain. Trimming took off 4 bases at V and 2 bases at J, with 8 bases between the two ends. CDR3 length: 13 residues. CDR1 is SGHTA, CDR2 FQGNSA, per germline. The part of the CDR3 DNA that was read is TGTGCCAGCAGCTCTGACAAGAACTATGGC. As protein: CASSSDKNYG. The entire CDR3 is CASSSDKNYGYTF. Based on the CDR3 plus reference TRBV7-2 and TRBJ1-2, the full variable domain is GAGVSQSPSNKVTEKGKDVELRCDPISGHTALYWYRQSLGQGLEFLIYFQGNSAPDKSGLPSDRFSAERTGGSVSTLTIQRTQQEDSAVYLCASSSDKNYGYTFGSGTRLTVV.

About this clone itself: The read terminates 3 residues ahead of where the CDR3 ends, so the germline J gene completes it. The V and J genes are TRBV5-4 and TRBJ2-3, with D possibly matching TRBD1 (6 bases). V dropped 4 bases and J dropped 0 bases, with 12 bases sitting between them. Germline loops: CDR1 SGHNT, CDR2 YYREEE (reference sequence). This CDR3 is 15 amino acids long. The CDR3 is CASSHRTASTDTQYF. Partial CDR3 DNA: TGTGCCAGCAGCCACAGGACAGCTAGCACAGATACG.

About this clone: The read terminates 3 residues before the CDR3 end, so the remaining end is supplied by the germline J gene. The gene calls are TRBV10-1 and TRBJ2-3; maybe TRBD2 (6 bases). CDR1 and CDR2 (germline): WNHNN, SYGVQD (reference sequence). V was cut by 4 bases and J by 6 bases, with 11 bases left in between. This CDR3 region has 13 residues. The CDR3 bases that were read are TGCGCCAGCAGTGTTCGCGGGGATGATACG. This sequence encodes CASSVRGDDT. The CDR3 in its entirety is CASSVRGDDTQYF.